This T cell receptor (beta chain) appears in the sequencing data of a study of OX40 agonist ivuxolimab in advanced cancers. Germline V gene data show CDR1 as SGHTA and CDR2 as FQGNSA. The CDR3 totals 13 residues. V shed 7 bases and J 4 bases; nucleotides not matched to a gene: 4. Produced via immunoSEQ multiplex PCR; TCRdb's table is partial and in-frame only. The sample holds approximately 60,000 clones, about 89% seen once. This clonotype was sampled from an adult with an advanced solid tumor such as melanoma, head and neck, liver or kidney cancer. This rearrangement joins TRBV7-2 to TRBJ2-5; 9 bases fit TRBD2. Sequenced here: CD4+ or CD8+ T cells sorted from blood, sampled in a trial of the OX40 agonist ivuxolimab. In nucleotides, the CDR3 is TGTGCCAGCACCCTTAGCGGGGGAGAGACCCAGTACTTC. Translating gives CASTLSGGETQYF.